The 23 T cell receptor beta chains below come from one sample, sequenced in a study of blood T cell repertoires in COVID-19 (dated by TCRdb to about 2020). Receptor amplification or capture employed the immunoSEQ multiplex PCR assay. The clones in this table, taken by TCRdb from immuneACCESS, are in-frame only. Not every clone is retained; where verified, under half of the shortfall comes from an unresolved V gene, and the cause of the rest is unknown. Recorded for this sample are roughly 180,000 clones; roughly 85% of them occurred a single time. Jointly, the top ten make up less than 20% of the sample. Sequenced: PBMCs or T cells enriched from blood (not recorded which). The receptors derive from a man aged 55 to 70 who had recovered from COVID-19.

The genes are TRBV28 and TRBJ2-5; the match to TRBD1 covers 7 bases. Germline V lookup: CDR1 MDHEN, CDR2 SYDVKM. The V gene end was trimmed by 6 bases and the J gene end by 1 base; junction bases not matched to a gene: 5. This CDR3 comprises 14 residues. CDR3 region: CASSHGTAQETQYF. CDR3 sequence (DNA): TGTGCCAGCAGCCACGGGACAGCCCAAGAGACCCAGTACTTC.

The chain carries TRBV6-5 and TRBJ1-1; possibly TRBD1 for D (6 bases). Germline V gives CDR1 MNHEY, CDR2 SVGAGI. Between the trimmed V and J ends, which lost 5 bases and 0 bases, there was a span of 10 bases. This CDR3 is built from 14 residues. CDR3 bases: TGTGCCAGCAGTAGGACAGATATGAACACTGAAGCTTTCTTT. This codes for CASSRTDMNTEAFF.

This chain joins TRBV14 and TRBJ2-7; 8 bases are shared with TRBD1. CDR3 length: 16 residues. The germline gives CDR1 SGHDN, CDR2 FVKESK. Trimming removed 1 base from V and 4 bases from J; junction bases left unmatched: 9. The CDR3 DNA reads as TGTGCCAGCAGCCAAGGGAGAAGGACAGGGTCATACGAGCAGTACTTC. It is translated as CASSQGRRTGSYEQYF.

The rearrangement uses TRBV7-2 and TRBJ1-5; 12 bases align to TRBD1. The germline V gene has CDR1 SGHTA and CDR2 FQGNSA. The CDR3 is 18 amino acids. V shed 0 bases, J shed 7 bases, and the junction held 10 bases outside the gene matches. The CDR3: CASSLAASGQGAGQPQHF. In DNA, the CDR3 is TGTGCCAGCAGCTTAGCAGCCTCGGGACAGGGGGCTGGACAGCCCCAGCATTTT.

The chain combines TRBV28 with TRBJ2-1, with 10 bases aligning to TRBD2. The V segment lost 4 bases and the J segment 8 bases; nucleotides outside the gene matches: 11. The CDR3 contains 16 residues. The germline gives CDR1 MDHEN, CDR2 SYDVKM. The CDR3 DNA reads as TGTGCCAGCAGTTCCTCCCGGAGCGGGGGGGCTTATGAGCAGTTCTTC. It yields the protein CASSSSRSGGAYEQFF.

J is TRBJ1-5 and V is TRBV5-4, with D unresolved. The length of the CDR3 is 12 residues. Germline CDR1 and CDR2: SGHNT and YYREEE (reference sequence). Trimming pared 4 bases from V and 6 bases from J, leaving 8 bases between. The DNA for the CDR3 is TGTGCCAGCAGCCGAGGAGGTCAGCCCCAGCATTTT. Encoded protein: CASSRGGQPQHF.

V and J are TRBV14 and TRBJ2-5; D may be TRBD2 (5 bases). Deletions cut 1 base from V and 5 bases from J, with 14 bases between. The CDR3 loop spans 15 amino acids. Germline-derived CDR1 and CDR2 are SGHDN and FVKESK. CDR3 residues: CASSQVLIAMETQYF. The DNA of the CDR3 is TGTGCCAGCAGCCAAGTGCTTATAGCGATGGAGACCCAGTACTTC.

The genes are TRBV5-5 and TRBJ1-1, with 9 bases fitting TRBD1. The V gene end was trimmed by 4 bases and the J gene end by 6 bases; junction bases not matched to a gene: 7. This CDR3 comprises 14 residues. Germline loops: CDR1 SGHKS, CDR2 YYEKEE (reference sequence). The CDR3 sequence: CASSGTGLRPEAFF. The DNA for the CDR3 is TGTGCCAGCAGCGGGACAGGGTTAAGGCCTGAAGCTTTCTTT.

The V gene is TRBV7-3, the J gene TRBJ1-1; 9 positions agree with TRBD1. The V and J ends lost 5 bases and 8 bases, in that order; junction bases with no gene match: 12. The CDR3 length is 15 residues. From germline, CDR1 is SGHTA and CDR2 FQGTGA. The CDR3 spells CASSPTGGRGWEAFF. In DNA, the CDR3 is TGTGCCAGCAGCCCTACAGGGGGCCGTGGATGGGAAGCTTTCTTT.

The chain employs TRBV28 and TRBJ1-2; possibly TRBD1 for D (5 bases). Germline V gene lookup returns CDR1 MDHEN and CDR2 SYDVKM. The germline V and J ends were trimmed by 2 bases and 2 bases, with 12 bases remaining between them. CDR3 length: 15 residues. The CDR3 sequence is CASSLGRQGNYGYTF. The CDR3 nucleotides read TGTGCCAGCAGTTTAGGCCGCCAGGGAAACTATGGCTACACCTTC.

V gene TRBV2 combines with J gene TRBJ1-2; the D gene is possibly TRBD1 (6 bases). The CDR3 spans 9 residues. Between the trimmed V and J ends, which lost 6 bases and 14 bases, there was a span of 10 bases. Germline V lookup: CDR1 SNHLY, CDR2 FYNNEI. The chain's CDR3 is CASSPGTTF. The CDR3 nucleotides read TGTGCCAGCAGCCCCGGGACAACCTTC.

The chain combines TRBV18 with TRBJ2-1; perhaps TRBD2 as D (6 bases). The CDR3 contains 16 residues. V lost 3 bases and J 3 bases, leaving 15 bases between the germline ends. Germline V CDR1 and CDR2: KGHSH, LQKENI. CDR3 loop: CASSPIPRLDYNEQFF. In nucleotides, the CDR3 is TGTGCCAGCTCACCTATCCCGAGACTAGACTACAATGAGCAGTTCTTC.

This chain connects TRBV3-1 (or the pseudogene TRBV3-2) to TRBJ1-2, with D unclear. V dropped 5 bases and J dropped 3 bases, with 7 bases sitting between them. This CDR3 contains 12 residues. Germline-derived CDR1 and CDR2 are LGHDT and YNNKEL (reference sequence). CDR3 DNA sequence: TGTGCCAGCAGCGAGAGGGACTATGGCTACACCTTC. It codes for CASSERDYGYTF.

V gene TRBV3-1 (or the pseudogene TRBV3-2) combines with J gene TRBJ1-5, with 7 nucleotides matching TRBD1. Germline assignment: CDR1 LGHDT and CDR2 YNNKEL (reference sequence). This CDR3 has 15 residues. V was clipped by 0 bases and J by 6 bases; unmatched bases: 5. The CDR3 is CASSQDQGGSQPQHF. For the CDR3, the DNA is TGTGCCAGCAGCCAAGACCAAGGGGGCAGTCAGCCCCAGCATTTT.

The rearrangement links TRBV7-8 to TRBJ2-7; D is ambiguous. CDR3 length: 12 residues. Germline loops: CDR1 SGHVS, CDR2 FQNEAQ. The ends were cut back, 1 base at V and 5 bases at J, with 6 bases in the middle. In DNA, the CDR3 is TGTGCCAGCAGCTTAGGGCTGGACGAGCAGTACTTC. As protein: CASSLGLDEQYF.

This chain joins TRBV2 and TRBJ2-2; 7 bases align to TRBD2. Per germline, CDR1 SNHLY and CDR2 FYNNEI. The CDR3 has 14 amino acids. CDR3 sequence reads: CAGGAGPNTGELFF. In DNA form, the CDR3 reads TGTGCGGGCGGAGCGGGGCCGAACACCGGGGAGCTGTTTTTT.

This rearrangement joins TRBV15 to TRBJ1-1, with 7 bases that match TRBD1. Germline V gene data show CDR1 as LNHNV and CDR2 as YYDKDF (reference sequence). This CDR3 contains 14 residues. With 2 bases clipped from V and 6 bases from J, the junction kept 6 bases outside the gene matches. CDR3 in amino acids: CATSRWGQSPEAFF. The CDR3 DNA reads TGTGCCACCAGCAGATGGGGACAGTCTCCTGAAGCTTTCTTT.

V gene TRBV6-5 combines with J gene TRBJ2-3; D is perhaps TRBD2 (5 bases). Deletions cut 4 bases from V and 8 bases from J, with 10 bases between. This CDR3 contains 12 residues. Germline CDR1 is MNHEY and CDR2 is SVGAGI. The CDR3 protein is CASSSLVGTQYF. The DNA of the CDR3 is TGTGCCAGCAGTTCACTAGTTGGTACGCAGTATTTT.

The rearrangement uses TRBV6-5 and TRBJ2-1; 8 bases fit TRBD2. Germline CDR1 reads MNHEY; CDR2 reads SVGAGI. Germline trimming cut 8 bases from V and 5 bases from J; bases unmatched to any gene: 5. There are 13 residues in the CDR3. The CDR3 here is CASGRGGNNEQFF. CDR3 coding DNA: TGTGCCAGCGGTCGGGGGGGGAACAATGAGCAGTTCTTC.

This clone appeared a few times. The J gene is TRBJ1-3, the V gene TRBV7-9; weak D call: TRBD1 (5 bases). The CDR3 has 13 amino acids. V was trimmed by 5 bases and J by 1 base, leaving 6 bases between them. The germline gives CDR1 SEHNR, CDR2 FQNEAQ (reference sequence). The CDR3 sequence is CASSTGSGNTIYF. CDR3 bases: TGTGCCAGCAGCACAGGTTCTGGAAACACCATATATTTT.

The chain is built from TRBV12-3 or TRBV12-4 and TRBJ1-2, with TRBD1 matching over 7 bases. Trimming removed 7 bases from V and 7 bases from J; junction bases left unmatched: 9. This CDR3 spans 13 amino acids. The DNA of the CDR3 is TGTGCCAGCACCGTTCCCGGGGACAGTGGCTACACCTTC. Its protein product is CASTVPGDSGYTF.

This clone occurred once. This chain uses TRBV3-1 (or the pseudogene TRBV3-2) with TRBJ1-2, with TRBD1 identical over 7 bases. This CDR3 has 15 residues. V was pared by 1 base and J by 5 bases, with 7 bases of the junction left unmatched. Germline assignment: CDR1 LGHDT and CDR2 YNNKEL (reference sequence). The CDR3 DNA sequence: TGTGCCAGCAGCCAAGGGCAGGGGGGTAGGTATGGCTACACCTTC. Protein product: CASSQGQGGRYGYTF.

This chain uses TRBV7-8 with TRBJ2-7; tentative D call: TRBD2 (5 bases). The CDR3 sequence is 14 residues long. V shed 4 bases and J shed 3 bases, with 13 bases lying between them. From germline, CDR1 is SGHVS and CDR2 FQNEAQ. In DNA, the CDR3 is TGTGCCAGCAGCTCAACCACGGCGGGCTACGAGCAGTACTTC. Translating it yields CASSSTTAGYEQYF.